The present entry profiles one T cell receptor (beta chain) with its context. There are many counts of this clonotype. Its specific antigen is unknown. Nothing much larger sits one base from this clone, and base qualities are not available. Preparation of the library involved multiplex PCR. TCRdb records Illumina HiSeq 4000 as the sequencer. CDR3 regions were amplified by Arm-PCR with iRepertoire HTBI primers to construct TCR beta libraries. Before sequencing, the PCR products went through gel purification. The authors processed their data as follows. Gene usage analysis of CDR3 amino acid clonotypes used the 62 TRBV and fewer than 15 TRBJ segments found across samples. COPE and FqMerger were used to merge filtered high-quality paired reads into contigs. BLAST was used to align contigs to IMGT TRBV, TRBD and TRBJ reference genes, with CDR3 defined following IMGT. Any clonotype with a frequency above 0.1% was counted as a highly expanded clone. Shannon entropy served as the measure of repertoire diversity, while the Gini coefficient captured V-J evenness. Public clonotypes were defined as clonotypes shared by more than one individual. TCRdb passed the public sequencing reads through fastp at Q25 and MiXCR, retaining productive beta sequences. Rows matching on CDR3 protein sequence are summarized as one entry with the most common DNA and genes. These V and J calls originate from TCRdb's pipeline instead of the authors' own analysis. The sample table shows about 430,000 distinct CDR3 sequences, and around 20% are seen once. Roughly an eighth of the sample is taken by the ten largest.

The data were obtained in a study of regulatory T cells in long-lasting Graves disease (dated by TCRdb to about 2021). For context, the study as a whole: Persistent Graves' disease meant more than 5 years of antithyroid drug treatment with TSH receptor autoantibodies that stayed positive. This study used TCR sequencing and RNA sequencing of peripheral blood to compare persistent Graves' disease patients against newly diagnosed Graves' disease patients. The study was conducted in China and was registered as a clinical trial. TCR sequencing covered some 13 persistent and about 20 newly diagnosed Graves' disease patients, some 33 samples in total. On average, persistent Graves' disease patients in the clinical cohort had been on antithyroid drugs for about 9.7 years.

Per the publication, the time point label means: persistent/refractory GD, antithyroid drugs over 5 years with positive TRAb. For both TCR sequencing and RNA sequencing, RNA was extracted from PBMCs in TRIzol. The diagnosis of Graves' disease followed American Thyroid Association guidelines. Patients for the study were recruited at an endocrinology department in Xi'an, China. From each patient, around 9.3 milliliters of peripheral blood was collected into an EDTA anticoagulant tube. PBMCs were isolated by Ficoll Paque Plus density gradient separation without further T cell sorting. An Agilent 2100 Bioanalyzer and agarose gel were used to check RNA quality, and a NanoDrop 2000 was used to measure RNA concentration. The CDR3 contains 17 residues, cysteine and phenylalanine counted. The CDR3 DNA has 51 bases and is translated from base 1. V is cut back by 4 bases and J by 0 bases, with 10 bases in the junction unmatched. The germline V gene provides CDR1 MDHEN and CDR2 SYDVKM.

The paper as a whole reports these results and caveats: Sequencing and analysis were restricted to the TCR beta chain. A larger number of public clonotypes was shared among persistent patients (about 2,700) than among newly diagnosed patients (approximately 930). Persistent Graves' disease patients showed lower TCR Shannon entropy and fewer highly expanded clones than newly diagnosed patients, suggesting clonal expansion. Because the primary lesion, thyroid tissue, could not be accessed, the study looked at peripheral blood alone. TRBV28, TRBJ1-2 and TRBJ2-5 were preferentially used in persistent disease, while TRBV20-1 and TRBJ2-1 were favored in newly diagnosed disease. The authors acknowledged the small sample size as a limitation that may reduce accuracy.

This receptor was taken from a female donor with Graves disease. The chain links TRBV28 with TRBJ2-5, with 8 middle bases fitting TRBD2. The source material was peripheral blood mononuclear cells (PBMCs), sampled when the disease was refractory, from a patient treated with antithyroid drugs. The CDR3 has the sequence CASSSPSGRMYQETQYF. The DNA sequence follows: TGTGCCAGCAGTTCACCTAGCGGGCGGATGTACCAAGAGACCCAGTACTTC. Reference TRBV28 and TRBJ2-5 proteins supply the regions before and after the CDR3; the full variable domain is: DVKVTQSSRYLVKRTGEKVFLECVQDMDHENMFWYRQDPGLGLRLIYFSYDVKMKEKGDIPEGYSVSREKKERFSLILESASTNQTSMYLCASSSPSGRMYQETQYFGPGTRLLVL.